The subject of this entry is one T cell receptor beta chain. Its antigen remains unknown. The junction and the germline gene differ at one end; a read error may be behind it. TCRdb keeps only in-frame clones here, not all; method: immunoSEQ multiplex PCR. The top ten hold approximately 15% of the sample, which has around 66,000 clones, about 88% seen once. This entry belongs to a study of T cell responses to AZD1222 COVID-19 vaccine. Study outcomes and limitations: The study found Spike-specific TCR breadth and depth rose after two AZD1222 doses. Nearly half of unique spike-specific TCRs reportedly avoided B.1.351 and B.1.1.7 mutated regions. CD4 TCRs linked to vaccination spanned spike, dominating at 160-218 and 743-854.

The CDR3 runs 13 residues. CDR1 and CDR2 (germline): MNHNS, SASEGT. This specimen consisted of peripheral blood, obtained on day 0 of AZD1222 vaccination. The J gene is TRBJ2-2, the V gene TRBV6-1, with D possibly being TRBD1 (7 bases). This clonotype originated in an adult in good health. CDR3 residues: CASGDREDGELFF. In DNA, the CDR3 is TGTGCCAGCGGTGACAGGGAGGACGGGGAGCTGTTTTTT.